This T cell receptor beta chain emerged from a study of T cell responses to AZD1222 COVID-19 vaccine. Findings and limits, study-wide: Repertoires were obtained only post-peak T cell response. The donors showed a predominance of white British ancestry and of females, with possible underestimation of clonal diversity. Elevations in Spike-specific TCR breadth and depth followed administration of two AZD1222 doses. Regions 160-218 and 743-854 dominated among vaccine-associated CD4 TCRs spanning spike.

Libraries were prepared by immunoSEQ multiplex PCR; TCRdb keeps only in-frame clonotypes and omits some of them. The sample contains tens of thousands of clones, roughly four fifths of which appear only once. With regard to this clone: The antigen is unknown. One end of the junction is discordant with germline, which a read error may explain.

Germline V gives CDR1 LNHDA, CDR2 SQIVND (reference sequence). The CDR3 runs 15 residues. The sequence derives from an adult in good health. The chain joins TRBV19 to TRBJ1-2; possible D gene TRBD1, 5 bases. Sequenced here: peripheral blood, sampled on day 0 of AZD1222 vaccination. The CDR3 nucleotides are TGTGCCAGTAGTATTGGAGGGGCAGAGAGTCTATGGTATGACTTC. Translation: CASSIGGAESLWYDF.